Here is one T cell receptor (beta chain) with its context. Its specific antigen is unknown. Base qualities were left out, and no much larger clone turns up one base away. The data are from a study of long-term antiretroviral therapy in people with HIV (dated by TCRdb to about 2022). For context, the study as a whole: The earliest samples were collected roughly a decade before the 2015 WHO recommendation for immediate ART, at a time when ART was usually postponed until CD4 counts fell. A retrospective serial study tested whether ART initiation and durable HIV suppression were associated with changes in peripheral blood TRB repertoire composition and diversity. The cohort contributed over 150 cryopreserved PBMC samples from about 33 adults with confirmed HIV infection, collected serially over a mean of 6 years (range 1-12). About a third of the roughly 30 participants with HIV were female. No cross-contamination during QIAcube processing was shown when test extractions of a monoclonal T-cell line were performed alongside a few dozen polyclonal samples.

Inclusion was restricted to participants for whom at least one PBMC sample before ART initiation and at least two post-ART samples were available. Every participant with HIV received treatment in the United States of America. Before DNA extraction, cryopreserved samples containing about 0.9-11 million PBMC were thawed and washed. At the time of the earliest PBMC sample for each participant with HIV, ages ranged from about 23 to 60 years. Each participant contributed PBMC samples from 1-4 timepoints before ART initiation and 2-8 timepoints after ART initiation, with a median of 7 samples. For every participant, serial HIV viral load, CD4+ T-cell count, ART history and demographic data were obtained. Genomic DNA was extracted from unsorted PBMC with a Qiagen kit on a QIAcube, processed in batches of 12 samples. The investigation overall reported the following: CDR3 length ranges in HIV repertoires were narrower than in controls, and network structure suggested an antigen-experienced repertoire with only a slight naive shift after ART. Expanded TRB clones identified before ART initiation dominated the repertoire at all time points, although this dominance fluctuated and declined in many PLHIV after ART. Limited PBMC availability meant only the TCR beta chain was sequenced, without alpha chain pairing. The samples span the years 2004 to 2017, and the ART regimens used at that time may not be as effective as current regimens. Starting ART was linked to a significant rise in TRB diversity, yet even with long-term ART the diversity remained significantly lower than in transplant donor controls. Because cell numbers in pre-ART samples were limited, unsorted PBMC were profiled instead of sorted CD4+ and CD8+ T cells. No data were available on ART adherence, viral resistance or therapy changes, limiting inferences about post-ART repertoire changes.

The immunoSEQ hsTCRB v3.0 assay was used at survey level resolution to sequence the TRB variable region. The target sequencing depth for TRB was about 40,000-55,000 T-cell genomes per sample. Pooled TRB libraries were sequenced on an Illumina MiSeq with a v3 150-cycle kit. The paper's data handling went like this. Repertoire analysis ran in R within a reproducible Nextflow workflow covering QC, data transformation and analysis. LymphoSeq2, an R package for AIRR-Seq data exploration, was used to implement custom analyses. Several samples that produced fewer than 5000 total TRB sequences were removed, so 150 to 200 HIV repertoires were analyzed. Among the roughly 200 retained HIV repertoires, 55 to 60 were collected before ART initiation and about 130 were collected after ART initiation. Repertoires were downsampled to 5000 TRB nucleotide sequences, and summary statistics were averaged over 100 downsampling iterations. Only TRB sequences with CDR3 regions of at least seven amino acids were retained for analysis. A Shannon entropy-derived clonality score and the Gini coefficient were used to measure diversity. Repertoire networks linked the top 5000 CDR3 amino acid sequences whenever two sequences differed by an edit distance of one. For TRB CDR3 amino acid sequences, GLIPH2 was used to predict antigen specificity groups and MHC restriction. Known CMV, EBV, HIV or tissue antigen associations were flagged by matching CDR3 amino acid sequences against VDJdb and McPAS-TCR. Pre-ART, post-ART and control groups were compared with Wilcoxon signed-rank tests and Holm-Bonferroni correction. The immuneACCESS repertoire file appears here via TCRdb, limited to in-frame rearrangements. These files lack a portion of the clones; in checked studies, under half of the deficit traces to unresolved V genes, and the cause of the others is not known. The V and J calls and clone size are taken from that table; D and trimming were inferred from the DNA. Recorded for this sample are around 25,000 clones; over 85% of them occurred a single time. The leading ten clones occupy 2.2% of the sample.

V is pruned by 5 bases and J by 2 bases, leaving 15 bases of the junction without a gene match. Taken from cysteine to phenylalanine, the CDR3 has 20 residues. The DNA shown is the 60-base CDR3, in frame from base 1. The germline V gene supplies CDR1 SGHRS and CDR2 YFSETQ. The sequencing here drew on unsorted PBMCs, taken about 4.7 years after starting antiretroviral therapy. This TCR was recovered from a woman aged 45-60 years with HIV. The chain employs TRBV5-1 and TRBJ2-3, with 15 junctional bases fitting TRBD2. The CDR3 is CASREPGLAGGQRNTDTQYF. The nucleotide sequence is given as TGCGCCAGCAGAGAGCCCGGACTAGCGGGAGGGCAGCGGAACACAGATACGCAGTATTTT.